This entry features one T cell receptor beta chain sequence. The data belong to a study of cytomegalovirus exposure and HLA in healthy donors. This CDR3 comprises 13 residues. With 5 bases removed from V and 10 bases from J, the gap between germline ends came to 12 bases. Germline CDR1 reads SEHNR; CDR2 reads FQNEAQ (reference sequence). Primers: 60 Vbeta forward and 13 Jbeta reverse. Profiled with immunoSEQ multiplex PCR; TCRdb holds only in-frame clones, not every one. The repertoire holds 130,000 to 150,000 clones, 73% seen once, with roughly 1.3% in the top ten. The sequence was obtained from a woman in her 40s in good health and CMV-seronegative. Specimen: PBMCs. This rearrangement joins TRBV7-9 to TRBJ1-6; D possibly corresponds to TRBD1 (6 bases). The CDR3 loop is CASSLRGRSPLHF. CDR3 bases: TGTGCCAGCAGCCTCAGGGGTAGGTCACCCCTCCACTTT. Complete variable domain (other parts from reference TRBV7-9 and TRBJ1-6): DTGVSQNPRHKITKRGQNVTFRCDPISEHNRLYWYRQTLGQGPEFLTYFQNEAQLEKSRLLSDRFSAERPKGSFSTLEIQRTEQGDSAMYLCASSLRGRSPLHFGNGTRLTVT.